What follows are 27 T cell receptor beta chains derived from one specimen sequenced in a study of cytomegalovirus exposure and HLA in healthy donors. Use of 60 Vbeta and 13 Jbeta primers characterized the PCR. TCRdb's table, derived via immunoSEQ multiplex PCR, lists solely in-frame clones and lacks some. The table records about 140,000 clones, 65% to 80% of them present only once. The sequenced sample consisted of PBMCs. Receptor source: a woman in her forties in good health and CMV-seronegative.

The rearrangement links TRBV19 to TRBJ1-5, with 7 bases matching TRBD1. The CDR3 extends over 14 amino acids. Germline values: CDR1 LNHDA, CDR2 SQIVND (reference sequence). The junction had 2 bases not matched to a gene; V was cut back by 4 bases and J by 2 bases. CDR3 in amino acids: CASSNRGGNQPQHF. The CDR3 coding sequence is TGTGCCAGTAGTAACAGGGGCGGCAATCAGCCCCAGCATTTT. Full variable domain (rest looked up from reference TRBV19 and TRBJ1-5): DGGITQSPKYLFRKEGQNVTLSCEQNLNHDAMYWYRQDPGQGLRLIYYSQIVNDFQKGDIAEGYSVSREKKESFPLTVTSAQKNPTAFYLCASSNRGGNQPQHFGDGTRLSIL.

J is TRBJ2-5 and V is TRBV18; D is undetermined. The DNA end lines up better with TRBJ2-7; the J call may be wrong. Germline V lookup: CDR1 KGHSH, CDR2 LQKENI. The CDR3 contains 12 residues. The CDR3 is CASSPRMNEQYF. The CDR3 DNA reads TGTGCCAGCTCACCGAGGATGAACGAGCAGTACTTC.

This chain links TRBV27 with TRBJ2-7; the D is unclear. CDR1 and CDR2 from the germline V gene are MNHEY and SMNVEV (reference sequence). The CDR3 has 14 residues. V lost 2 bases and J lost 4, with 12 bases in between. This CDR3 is CASSLSGRLYEQYF. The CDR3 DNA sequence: TGTGCCAGCAGTTTAAGTGGCAGGTTGTACGAGCAGTACTTC.

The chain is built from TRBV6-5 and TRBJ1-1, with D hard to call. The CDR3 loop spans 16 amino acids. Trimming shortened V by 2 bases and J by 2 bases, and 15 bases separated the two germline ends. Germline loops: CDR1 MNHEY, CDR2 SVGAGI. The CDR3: CASSYHPRVLNTEAFF. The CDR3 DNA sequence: TGTGCCAGCAGTTACCACCCACGAGTCCTAAACACTGAAGCTTTCTTT.

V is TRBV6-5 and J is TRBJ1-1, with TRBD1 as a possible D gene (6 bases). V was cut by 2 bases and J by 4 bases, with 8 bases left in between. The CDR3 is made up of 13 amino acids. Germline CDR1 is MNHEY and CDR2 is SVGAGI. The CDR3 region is CASSYAQGTEAFF. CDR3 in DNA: TGTGCCAGCAGTTACGCACAGGGCACTGAAGCTTTCTTT.

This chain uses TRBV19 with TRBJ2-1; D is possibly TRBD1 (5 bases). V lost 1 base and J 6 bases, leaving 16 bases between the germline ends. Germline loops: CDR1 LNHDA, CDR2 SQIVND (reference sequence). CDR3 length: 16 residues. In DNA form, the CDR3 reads TGTGCCAGTAGTATAGGTGGGGCAGGAACTGGCAATGAGCAGTTCTTC. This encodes CASSIGGAGTGNEQFF.

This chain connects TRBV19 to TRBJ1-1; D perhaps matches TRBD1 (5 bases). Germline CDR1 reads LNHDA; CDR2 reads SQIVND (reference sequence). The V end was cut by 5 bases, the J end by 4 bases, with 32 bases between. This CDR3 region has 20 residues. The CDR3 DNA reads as TGTGCCAGTAGTTTCGAACGGTGGACGGAGGGGTCTACAATGAGCACTGAAGCTTTCTTT. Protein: CASSFERWTEGSTMSTEAFF. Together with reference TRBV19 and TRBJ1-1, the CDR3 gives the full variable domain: DGGITQSPKYLFRKEGQNVTLSCEQNLNHDAMYWYRQDPGQGLRLIYYSQIVNDFQKGDIAEGYSVSREKKESFPLTVTSAQKNPTAFYLCASSFERWTEGSTMSTEAFFGQGTRLTVV.

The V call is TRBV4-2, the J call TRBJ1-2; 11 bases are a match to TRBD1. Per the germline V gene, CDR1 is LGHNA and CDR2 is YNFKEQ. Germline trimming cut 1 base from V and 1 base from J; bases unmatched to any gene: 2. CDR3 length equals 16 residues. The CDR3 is CASSQAGTGGNYGYTF. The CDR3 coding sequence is TGTGCCAGCAGCCAAGCTGGGACAGGGGGTAACTATGGCTACACCTTC.

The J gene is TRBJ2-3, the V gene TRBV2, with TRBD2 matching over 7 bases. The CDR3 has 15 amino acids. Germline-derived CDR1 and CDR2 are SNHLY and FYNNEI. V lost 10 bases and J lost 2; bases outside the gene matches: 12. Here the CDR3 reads CAIQGRALLTDTQYF. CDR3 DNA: TGTGCCATCCAAGGGAGGGCCTTACTCACAGATACGCAGTATTTT.

The CDR3 loop is CASTPPPPVSSYEQYF. CDR3 coding DNA: TGTGCCAGCACCCCTCCCCCCCCCGTTAGCTCCTACGAGCAGTACTTC. This chain connects TRBV7-9 to TRBJ2-7; no firm D call. CDR1 and CDR2 from the germline V gene are SEHNR and FQNEAQ (reference sequence). Deletions cut 7 bases from V and 0 bases from J, with 19 bases between. This CDR3 is 16 amino acids long.

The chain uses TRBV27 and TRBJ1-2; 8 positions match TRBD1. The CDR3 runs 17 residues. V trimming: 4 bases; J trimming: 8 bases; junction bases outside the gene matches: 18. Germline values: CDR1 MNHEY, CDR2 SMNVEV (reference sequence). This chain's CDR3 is CASSSIPIPQGAWGYTF. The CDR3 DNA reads TGTGCCAGCAGTTCAATACCTATCCCGCAGGGGGCGTGGGGCTACACCTTC.

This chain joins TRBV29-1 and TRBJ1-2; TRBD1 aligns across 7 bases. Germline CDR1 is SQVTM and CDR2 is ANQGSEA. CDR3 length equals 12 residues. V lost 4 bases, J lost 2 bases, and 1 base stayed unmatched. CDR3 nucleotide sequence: TGCAGCGTTGTGGGACAGAACTATGGCTACACCTTC. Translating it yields CSVVGQNYGYTF.

CDR3 residues: CAWSGGGSSAEAFF. CDR3 sequence (DNA): TGTGCCTGGAGTGGGGGAGGGTCGAGCGCTGAAGCTTTCTTT. The V gene is TRBV30, the J gene TRBJ1-1; D is ambiguous. Trimming pared 1 base from V and 6 bases from J, leaving 15 bases between. There are 14 residues in the CDR3. CDR1 GTSNPN and CDR2 SVGIG come from the germline V gene (reference sequence).

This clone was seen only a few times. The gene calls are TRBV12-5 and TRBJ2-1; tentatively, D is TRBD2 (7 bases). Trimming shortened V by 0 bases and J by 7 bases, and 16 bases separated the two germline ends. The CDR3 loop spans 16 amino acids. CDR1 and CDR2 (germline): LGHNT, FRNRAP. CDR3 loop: CASGLVPSGGLNEQFF. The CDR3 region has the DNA TGTGCTAGTGGTTTGGTACCTTCCGGGGGGCTGAATGAGCAGTTCTTC.

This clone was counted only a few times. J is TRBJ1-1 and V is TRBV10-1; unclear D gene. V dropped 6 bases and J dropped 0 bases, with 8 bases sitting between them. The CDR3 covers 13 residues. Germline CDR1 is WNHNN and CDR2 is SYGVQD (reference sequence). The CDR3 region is CASRDNLNTEAFF. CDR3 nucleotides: TGCGCCAGCAGAGACAATTTGAACACTGAAGCTTTCTTT.

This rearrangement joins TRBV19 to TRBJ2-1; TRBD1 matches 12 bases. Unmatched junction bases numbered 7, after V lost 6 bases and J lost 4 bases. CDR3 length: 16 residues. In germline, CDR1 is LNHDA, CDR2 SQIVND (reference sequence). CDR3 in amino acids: CASRDPGQGAYNEQFF. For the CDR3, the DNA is TGTGCCAGTAGAGATCCGGGACAGGGGGCTTACAATGAGCAGTTCTTC. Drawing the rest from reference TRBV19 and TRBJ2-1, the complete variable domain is DGGITQSPKYLFRKEGQNVTLSCEQNLNHDAMYWYRQDPGQGLRLIYYSQIVNDFQKGDIAEGYSVSREKKESFPLTVTSAQKNPTAFYLCASRDPGQGAYNEQFFGPGTRLTVL.

The CDR3 DNA reads as TGTGCCAGTAGTTTTAACAGGGCCGAGCAGTACTTC. Protein product: CASSFNRAEQYF. The V call is TRBV19, the J call TRBJ2-7; tentative D call: TRBD1 (6 bases). The CDR3 is 12 residues long. The V end was cut by 5 bases, the J end by 6 bases, with 11 bases between. The germline CDR1 and CDR2 sequences are LNHDA and SQIVND (reference sequence).

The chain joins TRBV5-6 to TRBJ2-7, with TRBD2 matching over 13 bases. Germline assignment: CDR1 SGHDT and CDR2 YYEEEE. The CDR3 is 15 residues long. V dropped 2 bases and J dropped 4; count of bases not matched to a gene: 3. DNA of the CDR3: TGTGCCAGCAGCTTCGGGACTAGCGGGACGTACGAGCAGTACTTC. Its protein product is CASSFGTSGTYEQYF.

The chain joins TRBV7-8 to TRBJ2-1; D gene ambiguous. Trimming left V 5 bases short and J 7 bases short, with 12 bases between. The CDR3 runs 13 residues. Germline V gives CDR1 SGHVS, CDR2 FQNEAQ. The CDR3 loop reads CASSPSVGNEQFF. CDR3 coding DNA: TGTGCCAGCAGCCCGTCCGTCGGGAATGAGCAGTTCTTC.

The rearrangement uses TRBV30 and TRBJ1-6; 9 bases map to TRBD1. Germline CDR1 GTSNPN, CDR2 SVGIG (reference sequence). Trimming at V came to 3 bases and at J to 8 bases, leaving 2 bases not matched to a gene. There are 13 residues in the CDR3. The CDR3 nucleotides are TGTGCCTGGAGGACAGGGGGGGATTCACCCCTCCACTTT. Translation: CAWRTGGDSPLHF.

The CDR3 loop is CASSPTRGQGGHEQYF. The CDR3 DNA follows: TGCGCCAGCAGCCCAACTCGGGGGCAGGGGGGACACGAGCAGTACTTC. The gene calls are TRBV4-1 and TRBJ2-7; perhaps TRBD1 as D (7 bases). CDR1 is MGHRA, CDR2 YSYEKL, per germline. V gave up 4 bases and J gave up 5 bases, with 21 bases separating them. The CDR3 has 16 amino acids.

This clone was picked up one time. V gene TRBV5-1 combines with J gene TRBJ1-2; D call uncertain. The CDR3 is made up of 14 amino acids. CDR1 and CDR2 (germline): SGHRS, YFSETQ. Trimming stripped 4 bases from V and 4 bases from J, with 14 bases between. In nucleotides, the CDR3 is TGCGCCAGCAGCCGAGGATCAACCTTCTATGGCTACACCTTC. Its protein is CASSRGSTFYGYTF. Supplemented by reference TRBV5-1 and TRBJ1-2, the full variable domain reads KAGVTQTPRYLIKTRGQQVTLSCSPISGHRSVSWYQQTPGQGLQFLFEYFSETQRNKGNFPGRFSGRQFSNSRSEMNVSTLELGDSALYLCASSRGSTFYGYTFGSGTRLTVV.

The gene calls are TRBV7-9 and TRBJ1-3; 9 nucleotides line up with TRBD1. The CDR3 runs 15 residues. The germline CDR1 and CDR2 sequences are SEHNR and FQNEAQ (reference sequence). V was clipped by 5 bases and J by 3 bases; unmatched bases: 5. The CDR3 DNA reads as TGTGCCAGCAGCCCGGGACAGGGTCGTGGAAACACCATATATTTT. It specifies CASSPGQGRGNTIYF.

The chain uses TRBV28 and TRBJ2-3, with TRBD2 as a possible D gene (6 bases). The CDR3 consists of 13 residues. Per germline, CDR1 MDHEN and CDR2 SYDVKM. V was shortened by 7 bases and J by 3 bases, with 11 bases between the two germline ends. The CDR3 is CASTRDLTDTQYF. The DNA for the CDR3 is TGTGCCAGCACCCGGGACTTAACAGATACGCAGTATTTT.

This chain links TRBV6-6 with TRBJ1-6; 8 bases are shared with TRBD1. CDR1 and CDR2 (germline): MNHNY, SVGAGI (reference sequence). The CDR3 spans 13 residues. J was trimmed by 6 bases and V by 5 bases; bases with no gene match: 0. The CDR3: CASSDRGNSPLHF. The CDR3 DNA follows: TGTGCCAGCAGTGACAGGGGTAATTCACCCCTCCACTTT.

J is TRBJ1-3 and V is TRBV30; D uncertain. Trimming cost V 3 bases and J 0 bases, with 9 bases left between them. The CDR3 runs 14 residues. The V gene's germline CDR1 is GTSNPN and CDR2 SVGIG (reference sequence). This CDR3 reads CAWRRHSSGNTIYF. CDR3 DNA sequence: TGTGCCTGGAGGCGCCACAGCTCTGGAAACACCATATATTTT.

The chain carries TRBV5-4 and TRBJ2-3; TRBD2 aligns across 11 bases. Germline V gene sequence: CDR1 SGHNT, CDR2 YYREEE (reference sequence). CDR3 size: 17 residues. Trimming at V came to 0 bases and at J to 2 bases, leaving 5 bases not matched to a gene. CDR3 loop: CASSLGSSGRLTDTQYF. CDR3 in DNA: TGTGCCAGCAGCTTGGGATCTAGCGGGAGGCTCACAGATACGCAGTATTTT.